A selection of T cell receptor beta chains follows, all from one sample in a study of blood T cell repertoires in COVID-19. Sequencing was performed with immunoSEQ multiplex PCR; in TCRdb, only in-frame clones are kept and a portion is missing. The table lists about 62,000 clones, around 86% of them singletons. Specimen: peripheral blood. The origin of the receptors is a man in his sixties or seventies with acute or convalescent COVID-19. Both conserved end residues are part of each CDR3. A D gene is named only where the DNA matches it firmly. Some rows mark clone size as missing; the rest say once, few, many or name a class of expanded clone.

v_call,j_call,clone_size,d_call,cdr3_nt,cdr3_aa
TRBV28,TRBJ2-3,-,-,TGTGCCAGCAGTACATCCCCTGCCCACGCGCAGTATTTT,CASSTSPAHAQYF
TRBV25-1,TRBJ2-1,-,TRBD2,TGTGCCAGCAGTGTAGGGACTAAAACGGTCCATGAGCAGTTCTTC,CASSVGTKTVHEQFF
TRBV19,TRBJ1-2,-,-,TGTGCCACTCGGACCTCGGGGTCCTATGGCTACACCTTC,CATRTSGSYGYTF
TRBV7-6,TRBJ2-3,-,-,TGTGCCAGCAGCTTAGTCGGGGAGGCAGATACGCAGTATTTT,CASSLVGEADTQYF
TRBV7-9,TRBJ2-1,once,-,TGTGCCAGCAGCTCCACCCGCTCCTCTTCGGTTGAGCAGTTCTTC,CASSSTRSSSVEQFF
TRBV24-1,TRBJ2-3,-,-,TGTGCCACCAGTGATTTGGGTGGATCCCTAGCCTTTTCACGGTATTTT,CATSDLGGSLAFSRYF
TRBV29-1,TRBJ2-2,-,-,TGCAGCGTTGAACCCGGGGGAGGGGAGCTGTTTTTT,CSVEPGGGELFF
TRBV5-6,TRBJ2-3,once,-,TGTGCCAGCAGCCCCGACGGACTATCTAGCACAGATACGCAGTATTTT,CASSPDGLSSTDTQYF
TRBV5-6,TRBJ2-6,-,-,TGTGCCAGCAGCGTACATGGGGCCAACGTCCTGACTTTC,CASSVHGANVLTF
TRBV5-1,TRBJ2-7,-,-,TGCGCCAGCAGCTTGGCGGTGGCAGGGAACACCTACGAGCAGTACTTC,CASSLAVAGNTYEQYF
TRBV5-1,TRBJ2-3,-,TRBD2,TGCGCCAGCAGCCCTGAAGCGGGGGGGCCAACAGATACGCAGTATTTT,CASSPEAGGPTDTQYF
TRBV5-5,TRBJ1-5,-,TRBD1,TGTGCCAGCAGACGGGGACAGGGGATCAATCAGCCCCAGCATTTT,CASRRGQGINQPQHF
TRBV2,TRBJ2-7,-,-,TGTGCCAGCACCCCGGGTGACGAGCAGTACTTC,CASTPGDEQYF
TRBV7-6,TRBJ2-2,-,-,TGTGCCAGCAGGCGTGACAGTCTGAACACCGGGGAGCTGTTTTTT,CASRRDSLNTGELFF
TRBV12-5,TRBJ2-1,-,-,TGTGCTAGTGGTTTGGAGCCGACAGTCTACAATGAGCAGTTCTTC,CASGLEPTVYNEQFF
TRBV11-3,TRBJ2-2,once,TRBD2,TGTGCCAGCAGCTTAGTGAGCGGGAAGTACACCGGGGAGCTGTTTTTT,CASSLVSGKYTGELFF
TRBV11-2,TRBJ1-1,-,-,TGTGCCAGCAGCTTATTTGGTGGAGGGAACACTGAAGCTTTCTTT,CASSLFGGGNTEAFF
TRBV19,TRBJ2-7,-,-,TGTGCCAGTAGTAAGTCCCGGGACACGGAGCAGTACTTC,CASSKSRDTEQYF
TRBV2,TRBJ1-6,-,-,TGTGCCAGCAGCCGGGGGGGTGATTCACCCCTCCACTTT,CASSRGGDSPLHF
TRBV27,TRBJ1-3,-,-,TGTGCCAGCAGTCGACAGGCTGGAAACACCATATATTTT,CASSRQAGNTIYF
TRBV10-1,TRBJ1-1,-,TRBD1,TGCGCCATACGACAGGGCGAAATGAACACTGAAGCTTTCTTT,CAIRQGEMNTEAFF
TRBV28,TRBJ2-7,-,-,TGTGCCATCGAGGGACAAGGTGTCTCAAAGCAGTACTTC,CAIEGQGVSKQYF
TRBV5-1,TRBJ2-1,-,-,TGCGCCAGCGGACTAGATAACAGGGCTGGCTACAATGAGCAGTTCTTC,CASGLDNRAGYNEQFF
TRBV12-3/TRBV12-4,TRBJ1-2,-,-,TGTGCCAGCAACAGGGAGGGCCCCTATGGCTACACCTTC,CASNREGPYGYTF
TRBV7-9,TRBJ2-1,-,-,TGTGCCAGCAGCCAGGCGGGTGGCGGGGGCCGAAATGAGCAGTTCTTC,CASSQAGGGGRNEQFF
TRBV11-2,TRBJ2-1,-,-,TGTGCCAGCAGCTTGTCAGGCCAGACCTACAATGAGCAGTTCTTC,CASSLSGQTYNEQFF
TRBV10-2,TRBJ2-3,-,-,TGCGCCAGCAGTGATTCGGTTCCTCAAGATACGCAGTATTTT,CASSDSVPQDTQYF
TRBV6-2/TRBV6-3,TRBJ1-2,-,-,TGTGCCAGCAGTACCCGGAGCCAATCCAACTATGGCTACACCTTC,CASSTRSQSNYGYTF
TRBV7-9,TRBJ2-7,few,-,TGTGCCAGCAGCTTGTCCAGGCTCTCTTCCTACGAGCAGTACTTC,CASSLSRLSSYEQYF
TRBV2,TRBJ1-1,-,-,TGTGCCAGCATTAAGGGGTATAACACTGAAGCTTTCTTT,CASIKGYNTEAFF
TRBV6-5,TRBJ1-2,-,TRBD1,TGTGCCAGCAGCGGACAGGGGTCCGCCTATGGCTACACCTTC,CASSGQGSAYGYTF
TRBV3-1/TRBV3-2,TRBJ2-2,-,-,TGTGCCAGCAGCAGGAGAGGGACCGGGGAGCTGTTTTTT,CASSRRGTGELFF
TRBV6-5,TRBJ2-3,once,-,TGTGCCAGCAGTACCCCCGGGACTCCTACAGATACGCAGTATTTT,CASSTPGTPTDTQYF
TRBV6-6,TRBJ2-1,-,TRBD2,TGTGCCAGCAGCCTACTAGCGGGCCAAAATGAGCAGTTCTTC,CASSLLAGQNEQFF
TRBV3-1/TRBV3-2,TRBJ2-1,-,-,TGTGCCAGCAGTCTACTAGCTTCCAATGAGCAGTTCTTC,CASSLLASNEQFF
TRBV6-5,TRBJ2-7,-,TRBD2,TGTGCCAGCAGGGCGACTAGCGGGAGCTACGAGCAGTACTTC,CASRATSGSYEQYF